This TCR beta chain was sequenced in a study of regulatory T cells in long-lasting Graves disease. Construction of TCR beta libraries relied on iRepertoire HTBI primers and on Arm-PCR targeting CDR3 regions. In the original workflow: Across the samples, identification revealed about 62 TRBV and about 15 TRBJ segments. TCRdb analysed the multiplex PCR reads with MiXCR anew, one entry per CDR3 protein. These V and J calls derive from TCRdb rather than the authors' analysis. Of about 330,000 distinct CDR3 sequences listed, roughly 15% were seen once; the top ten hold around 20%. This clonotype was counted at least ten times. Its antigen is unidentified. The time point is: newly diagnosed GD, antithyroid drugs for less than 3 months. The TCR library used RNA extracted from PBMCs. The CDR3 sequence is 12 residues long. Per the germline V gene, CDR1 is ENHRY and CDR2 is SYGVKD. V dropped 6 bases and J dropped 7; count of bases not matched to a gene: 5.

The study's findings and limits: Favoring TRBV28, TRBJ1-2 and TRBJ2-5 was a feature seen in persistent disease.

Separately, the same data were catalogued under a study of T cells in Graves' hyperthyroidism and ophthalmopathy. That paper notes: HTBI primers drove first-round RT-PCR of the TCR CDR3.

Sequencing was performed on peripheral blood mononuclear cells (PBMCs), taken at new diagnosis, from a patient treated with antithyroid drugs. This chain connects TRBV10-3 to TRBJ1-1; 7 positions match TRBD1. The TCR sequence derives from a young woman with Graves disease. For the CDR3, the DNA is TGTGCCATCAGCGACCGGGACAGTGAAGCTTTCTTT. Its protein is CAISDRDSEAFF.